This record concerns one T cell receptor beta chain sequence. Germline V lookup: CDR1 SGHRS, CDR2 YFSETQ. The CDR3 has 14 amino acids. With V trimmed by 3 bases and J by 3 bases, 3 bases remained unmatched. TCRdb reprocessed the RACE reads with MiXCR, giving one entry per CDR3 protein. The table lists about 260,000 distinct CDR3 sequences, approximately 8.4% of them singletons. This sample's time point: pre-sensitization, week 0. Sample treatment: therapeutic diphenylcyclopropenone sensitization with weekly scalp DPC. The data are from a study of human T cells and chemical hapten exposure. The specimen was whole blood, collected in connection with sensitization to the hapten diphenylcyclopropenone (DPC). This clonotype originated in a woman between 40 and 50 years old with alopecia areata. Some clones in this sample may be carry-over from other donors' samples. The chain carries TRBV5-1 and TRBJ2-7, with TRBD2 matching 10 bases. The CDR3 sequence is CASSSGTSVYEQYF. The CDR3 region has the DNA TGCGCCAGCAGCTCCGGGACTAGCGTCTACGAGCAGTACTTC.